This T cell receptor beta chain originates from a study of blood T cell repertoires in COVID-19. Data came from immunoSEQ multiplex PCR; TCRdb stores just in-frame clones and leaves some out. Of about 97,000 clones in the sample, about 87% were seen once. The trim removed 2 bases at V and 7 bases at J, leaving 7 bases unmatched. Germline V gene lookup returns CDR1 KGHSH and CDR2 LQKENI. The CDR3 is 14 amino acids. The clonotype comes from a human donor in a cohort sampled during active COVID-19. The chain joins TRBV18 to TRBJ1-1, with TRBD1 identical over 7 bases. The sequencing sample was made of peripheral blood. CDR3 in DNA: TGTGCCAGCTCACCAGATAGTCGGACAGGTGAAGCTTTCTTT. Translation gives CASSPDSRTGEAFF.